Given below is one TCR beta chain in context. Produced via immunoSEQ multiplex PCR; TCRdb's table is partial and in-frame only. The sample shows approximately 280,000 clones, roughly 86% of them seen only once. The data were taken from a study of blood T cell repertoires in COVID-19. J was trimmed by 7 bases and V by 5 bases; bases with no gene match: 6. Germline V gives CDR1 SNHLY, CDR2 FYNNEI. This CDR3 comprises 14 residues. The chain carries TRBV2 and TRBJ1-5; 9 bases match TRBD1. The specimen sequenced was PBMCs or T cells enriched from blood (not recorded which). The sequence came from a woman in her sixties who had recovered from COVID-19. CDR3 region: CASSLGQGGQPQHF. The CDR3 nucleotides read TGTGCCAGCAGTCTGGGACAGGGAGGACAGCCCCAGCATTTT.